The entry that follows covers one TCR beta chain sequence. Antigen specificity is unknown. These data originate in a study of vaccination effects on CD4 cells after COVID-19. TCRdb keeps only in-frame clones here, not all; method: immunoSEQ multiplex PCR. The sample includes some 69,000 clones, 74% of them seen just once. ViraFEST expansion of antigen-specific CD4+ T cells with viral peptide pools preceded sequencing. Subsequent to a culture period of more than 9 days, CD4+ T cells were isolated. Each participant received a vaccine that was either BNT162b2 or mRNA-1273, given as two doses. Having tested negative for nucleocapsid antibodies, the vaccine recipients showed no prior SARS-CoV-2 infection. Cultivation was performed at two million PBMC per well with approximately 9 IU/ml IL-2 and roughly 9.9 ug/ml peptides added. IL-2 medium supplanted half the medium on days 3 and 7. Germline V gene data show CDR1 as MNHNS and CDR2 as SASEGT. Trimming took off 3 bases at V and 4 bases at J, with 18 bases between the two ends. The CDR3 contains 16 residues.

The TCR comes from a human donor who received a COVID-19 vaccine. The rearrangement uses TRBV6-1 and TRBJ1-1; D might be TRBD1 (5 bases). The sequenced sample was CD4+ T cells from PBMCs cultured with HCoV-229E spike peptides, obtained after COVID-19 vaccination. CDR3 loop: CASSDDPRRGGTEAFF. As DNA, the CDR3 is TGTGCCAGCAGTGATGACCCAAGACGGGGGGGCACTGAAGCTTTCTTT.